Listed here are 2 T cell receptor beta chains from one sample, sequenced in a study of T-cell reconstitution after alpha-beta-depleted transplantation in children. A library of TCRbeta sequences, prepared with unique molecular identifiers, was generated. TCRdb ran MiXCR on the PCR reads and lists one entry per CDR3 protein. The sample includes some 840,000 distinct CDR3 sequences, about 15% seen only once; the top ten take roughly 4.8%. Sequenced here: PBMCs, mostly from graft donor cells, sampled 360 days after TCRalphabeta/CD19-depleted stem cell transplant. Every receptor here comes from a male patient younger than 18 who had a stem cell transplant for acute lymphoblastic leukemia, so the T cells may come from the graft donor.

This chain links TRBV9 with TRBJ2-3; no clear D. The CDR3 is 15 residues long. Germline V gene sequence: CDR1 SGDLS, CDR2 YYNGEE. V was cut by 4 bases and J by 1 base, with 13 bases left in between. DNA of the CDR3: TGTGCCAGCAGCTTCGTAGTGGCCGGCACAGATACGCAGTATTTT. As protein: CASSFVVAGTDTQYF.

This clonotype showed up just a few times. The J gene is TRBJ2-2, the V gene TRBV7-3, with 14 positions matching TRBD2. There are 19 residues in the CDR3. V trimming: 1 base; J trimming: 3 bases; junction bases outside the gene matches: 7. In germline, CDR1 is SGHTA, CDR2 FQGTGA. In DNA form, the CDR3 reads TGTGCCAGCAGCTTAAGACTAGCGGGAGGGCCTCTGGACACCGGGGAGCTGTTTTTT. Translation: CASSLRLAGGPLDTGELFF.